The 10 T cell receptor beta chains listed next were all sequenced from one sample in a study of OX40 agonist ivuxolimab in advanced cancers. Libraries were prepared by immunoSEQ multiplex PCR; TCRdb keeps only in-frame clonotypes and omits some of them. Among 40,000 to 50,000 clones listed, around 87% were seen once. This sample comprised CD4+ or CD8+ T cells sorted from blood, obtained in a trial of the OX40 agonist ivuxolimab. These receptors were obtained from an adult with an advanced solid tumor such as melanoma, head and neck, liver or kidney cancer.

V gene TRBV19 combines with J gene TRBJ2-1; 13 bases map to TRBD2. The junction had 7 bases not matched to a gene; V was cut back by 5 bases and J by 15 bases. Germline values: CDR1 LNHDA, CDR2 SQIVND (reference sequence). The CDR3 length is 13 residues. CDR3 nucleotides: TGTGCCAGTAGTGTTACTAGCGGGGGGGAGAGGTTCTTC. Its protein is CASSVTSGGERFF.

The count of this clone is one. The rearrangement uses TRBV11-2 and TRBJ2-1, with no clear D. Germline V gene lookup returns CDR1 SGHAT and CDR2 FQNNGV. Trimming took off 4 bases at V and 6 bases at J, with 16 bases between the two ends. The CDR3 covers 15 residues. The CDR3 is CASSYKPFTGNEQFF. In DNA, the CDR3 is TGTGCCAGCAGCTATAAACCCTTTACGGGCAATGAGCAGTTCTTC.

The chain combines TRBV7-2 with TRBJ2-5; tentatively, D is TRBD1 (6 bases). The CDR3 runs to 14 residues. Trimming removed 5 bases at V and 3 bases at J, with 13 bases between. CDR1 and CDR2 from the germline V gene are SGHTA and FQGNSA. CDR3 sequence (DNA): TGTGCCAGCAGCACATACGGGGACAAAGAGACCCAGTACTTC. Its protein is CASSTYGDKETQYF.

This chain links TRBV2 with TRBJ2-7; D remains unclear. This CDR3 region has 15 residues. The V gene's germline CDR1 is SNHLY and CDR2 FYNNEI. V was cut by 0 bases and J by 4 bases, with 13 bases left in between. The CDR3 DNA is TGTGCCAGCAGTGAAGCGGGTTGGAACCTTTACGAGCAGTACTTC. Its translation: CASSEAGWNLYEQYF.

V gene TRBV5-4 combines with J gene TRBJ2-7; 10 bases agree with TRBD1. Germline values: CDR1 SGHNT, CDR2 YYREEE (reference sequence). V shed 2 bases, J shed 6 bases, and the junction held 11 bases outside the gene matches. The CDR3 length is 16 residues. The CDR3 region has the DNA TGTGCCAGCAGCTTACCCCCCGGGACAGGGGAGGCCGAGCAGTACTTC. It is translated as CASSLPPGTGEAEQYF.

The gene calls are TRBV30 and TRBJ2-5; D possibly corresponds to TRBD2 (5 bases). The closer fit of TRBJ2-7 to the DNA end suggests the J call may be wrong. CDR1 GTSNPN and CDR2 SVGIG come from the germline V gene (reference sequence). CDR3 length: 12 residues. The CDR3 loop reads CAWRGSSYEQYF. CDR3 sequence (DNA): TGTGCCTGGAGGGGGAGCTCCTACGAGCAGTACTTC.

The rearrangement joins TRBV6-1 to TRBJ2-7; 7 bases line up with TRBD2. The CDR3 loop spans 14 amino acids. The V gene end was trimmed by 2 bases and the J gene end by 4 bases; junction bases not matched to a gene: 5. Per germline, CDR1 MNHNS and CDR2 SASEGT. CDR3 in DNA: TGTGCCAGCAGTGAATGGGGGGGGATATACGAGCAGTACTTC. Protein product: CASSEWGGIYEQYF.

The V gene is TRBV10-3, the J gene TRBJ1-3; D is possibly TRBD1 (6 bases). Between the trimmed V and J ends, which lost 3 bases and 0 bases, there was a span of 15 bases. This CDR3 contains 17 residues. CDR1 and CDR2 from the germline V gene are ENHRY and SYGVKD. CDR3 amino acids: CAISDLTLQGSGNTIYF. The CDR3 coding sequence is TGTGCCATCAGTGATCTCACCCTACAGGGCTCTGGAAACACCATATATTTT.

The chain has TRBV11-3 and TRBJ2-3; D is uncertain. Trimming stripped 1 base from V and 6 bases from J, with 14 bases between. The CDR3 is made up of 15 amino acids. The V gene's germline CDR1 is SGHNT and CDR2 YENEEA. The CDR3 DNA follows: TGTGCCAGCAGCTTAGTCGGGTCCGAGGCTGATACGCAGTATTTT. This encodes CASSLVGSEADTQYF.

This chain joins TRBV18 and TRBJ2-5; D is uncertain. Deletions cut 0 bases from V and 5 bases from J, with 7 bases between. The CDR3 has 13 residues. Germline CDR1 is KGHSH and CDR2 is LQKENI. The CDR3 here is CASSPPIIETQYF. In nucleotides, the CDR3 is TGTGCCAGCTCACCACCGATTATCGAGACCCAGTACTTC.